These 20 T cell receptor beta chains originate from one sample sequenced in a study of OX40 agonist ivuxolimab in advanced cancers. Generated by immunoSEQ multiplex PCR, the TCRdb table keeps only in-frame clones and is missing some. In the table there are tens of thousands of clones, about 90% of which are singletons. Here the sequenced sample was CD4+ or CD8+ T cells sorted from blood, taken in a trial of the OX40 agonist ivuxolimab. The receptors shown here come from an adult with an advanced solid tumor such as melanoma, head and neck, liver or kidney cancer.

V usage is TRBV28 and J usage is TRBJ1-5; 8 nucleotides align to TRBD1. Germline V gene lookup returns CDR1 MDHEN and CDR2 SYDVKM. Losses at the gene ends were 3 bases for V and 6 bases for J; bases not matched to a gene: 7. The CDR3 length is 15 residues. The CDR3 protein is CASSLDRVWAQPQHF. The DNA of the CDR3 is TGTGCCAGCAGTTTGGACAGGGTGTGGGCTCAGCCCCAGCATTTT.

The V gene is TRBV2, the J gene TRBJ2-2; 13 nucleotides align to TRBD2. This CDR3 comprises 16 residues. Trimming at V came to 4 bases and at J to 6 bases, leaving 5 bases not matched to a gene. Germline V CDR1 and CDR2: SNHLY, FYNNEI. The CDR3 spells CASSARLAGGPGELFF. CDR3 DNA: TGTGCCAGCAGTGCCCGACTAGCGGGAGGCCCCGGGGAGCTGTTTTTT.

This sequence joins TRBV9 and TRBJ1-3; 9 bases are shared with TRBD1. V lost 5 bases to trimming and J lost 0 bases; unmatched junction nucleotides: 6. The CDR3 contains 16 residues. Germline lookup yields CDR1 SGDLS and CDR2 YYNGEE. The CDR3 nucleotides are TGTGCCAGCAGTAGACAGGGGGTAAACTCTGGAAACACCATATATTTT. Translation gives CASSRQGVNSGNTIYF.

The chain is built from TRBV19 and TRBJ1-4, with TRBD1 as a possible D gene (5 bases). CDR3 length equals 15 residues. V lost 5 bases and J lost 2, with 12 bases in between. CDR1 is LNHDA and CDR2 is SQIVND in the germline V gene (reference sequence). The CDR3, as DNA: TGTGCCAGTAGTTCCCGGGGGGGGACTAATGAAAAACTGTTTTTT. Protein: CASSSRGGTNEKLFF.

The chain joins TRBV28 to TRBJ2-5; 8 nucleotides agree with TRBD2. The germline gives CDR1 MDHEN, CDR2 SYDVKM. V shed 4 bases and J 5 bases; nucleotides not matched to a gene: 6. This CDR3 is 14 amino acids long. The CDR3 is CASSSSGGRETQYF. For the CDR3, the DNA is TGTGCCAGCAGTTCCTCAGGCGGGAGGGAGACCCAGTACTTC.

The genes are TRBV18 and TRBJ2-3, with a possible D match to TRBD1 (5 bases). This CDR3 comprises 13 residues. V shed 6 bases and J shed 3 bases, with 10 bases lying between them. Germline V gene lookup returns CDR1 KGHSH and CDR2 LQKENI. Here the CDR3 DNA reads TGTGCCAGCTCCCAGGGAATGACAGATACGCAGTATTTT. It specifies CASSQGMTDTQYF.

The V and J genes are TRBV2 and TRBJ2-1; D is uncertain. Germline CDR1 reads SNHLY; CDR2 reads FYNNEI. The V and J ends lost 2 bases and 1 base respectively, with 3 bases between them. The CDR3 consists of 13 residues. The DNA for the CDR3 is TGTGCCAGCAGTGAAACTTCCTACAATGAGCAGTTCTTC. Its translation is CASSETSYNEQFF.

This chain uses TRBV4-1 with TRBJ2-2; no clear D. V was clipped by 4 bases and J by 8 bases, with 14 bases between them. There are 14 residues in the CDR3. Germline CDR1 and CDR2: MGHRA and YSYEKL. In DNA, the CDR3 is TGCGCCAGCAGCCCCAGAGACGACTCTGGGGAGCTGTTTTTT. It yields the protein CASSPRDDSGELFF.

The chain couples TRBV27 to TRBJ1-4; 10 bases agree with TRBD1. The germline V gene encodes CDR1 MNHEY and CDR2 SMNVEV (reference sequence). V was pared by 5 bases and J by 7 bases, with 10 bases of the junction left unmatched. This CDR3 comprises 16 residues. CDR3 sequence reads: CASSIDRGPGIEKLFF. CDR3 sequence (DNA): TGTGCCAGCAGTATCGACAGGGGGCCCGGTATTGAAAAACTGTTTTTT.

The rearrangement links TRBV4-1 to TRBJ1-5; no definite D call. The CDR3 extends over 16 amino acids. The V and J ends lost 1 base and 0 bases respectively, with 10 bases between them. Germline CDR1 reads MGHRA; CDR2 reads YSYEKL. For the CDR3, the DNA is TGCGCCAGCAGCCAAGGCGGCAGCGTTAGCAATCAGCCCCAGCATTTT. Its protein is CASSQGGSVSNQPQHF.

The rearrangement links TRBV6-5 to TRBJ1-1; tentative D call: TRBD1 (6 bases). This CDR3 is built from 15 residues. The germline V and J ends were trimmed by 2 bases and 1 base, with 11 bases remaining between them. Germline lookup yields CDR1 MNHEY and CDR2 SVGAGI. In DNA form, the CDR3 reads TGTGCCAGCAGTTACCGCAGGGGTCGGAACACTGAAGCTTTCTTT. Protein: CASSYRRGRNTEAFF.

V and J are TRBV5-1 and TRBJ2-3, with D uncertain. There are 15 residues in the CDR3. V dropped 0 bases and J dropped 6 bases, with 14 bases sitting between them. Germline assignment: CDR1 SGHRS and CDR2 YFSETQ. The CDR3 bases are TGCGCCAGCAGCTTGGAATCAGCAAGGGCGGATACGCAGTATTTT. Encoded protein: CASSLESARADTQYF. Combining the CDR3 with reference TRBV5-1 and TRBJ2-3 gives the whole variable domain KAGVTQTPRYLIKTRGQQVTLSCSPISGHRSVSWYQQTPGQGLQFLFEYFSETQRNKGNFPGRFSGRQFSNSRSEMNVSTLELGDSALYLCASSLESARADTQYFGPGTRLTVL.

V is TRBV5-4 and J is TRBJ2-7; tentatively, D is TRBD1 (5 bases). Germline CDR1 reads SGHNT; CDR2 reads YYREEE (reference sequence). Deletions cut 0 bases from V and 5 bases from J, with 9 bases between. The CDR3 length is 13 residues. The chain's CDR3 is CASSLDRIHEQYF. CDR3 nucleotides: TGTGCCAGCAGCTTGGACAGGATCCACGAGCAGTACTTC.

For the CDR3, the DNA is TGTGCCAGCAGTTTTCCCCCCGGACGAGGCTCTGGGGCCAACGTCCTGACTTTC. Its protein product is CASSFPPGRGSGANVLTF. J is TRBJ2-6 and V is TRBV28; the D is unclear. Trimming shortened V by 3 bases and J by 0 bases, and 15 bases separated the two germline ends. The length of the CDR3 is 18 residues. Germline CDR1 reads MDHEN; CDR2 reads SYDVKM.

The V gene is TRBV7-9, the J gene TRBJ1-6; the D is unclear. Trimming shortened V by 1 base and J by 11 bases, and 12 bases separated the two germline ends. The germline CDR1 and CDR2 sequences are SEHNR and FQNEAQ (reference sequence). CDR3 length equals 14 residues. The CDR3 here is CASSLEPKGAPLHF. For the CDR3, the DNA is TGTGCCAGCAGCTTAGAGCCTAAAGGAGCACCCCTCCACTTT. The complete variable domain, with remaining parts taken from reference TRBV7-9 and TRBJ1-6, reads DTGVSQNPRHKITKRGQNVTFRCDPISEHNRLYWYRQTLGQGPEFLTYFQNEAQLEKSRLLSDRFSAERPKGSFSTLEIQRTEQGDSAMYLCASSLEPKGAPLHFGNGTRLTVT.

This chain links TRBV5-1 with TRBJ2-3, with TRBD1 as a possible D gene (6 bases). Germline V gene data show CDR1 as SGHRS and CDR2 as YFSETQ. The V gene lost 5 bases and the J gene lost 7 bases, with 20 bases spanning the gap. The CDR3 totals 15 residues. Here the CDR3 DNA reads TGCGCCAGCAGACCCACCTACAGGGATTCGAATACGCAGTATTTT. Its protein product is CASRPTYRDSNTQYF.

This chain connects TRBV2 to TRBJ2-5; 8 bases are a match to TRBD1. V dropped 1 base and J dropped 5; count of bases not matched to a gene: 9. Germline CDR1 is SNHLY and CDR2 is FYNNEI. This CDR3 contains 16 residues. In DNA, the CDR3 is TGTGCCAGCAGTGAAGTCCCCGGGACAGGATGGGAGACCCAGTACTTC. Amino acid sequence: CASSEVPGTGWETQYF.

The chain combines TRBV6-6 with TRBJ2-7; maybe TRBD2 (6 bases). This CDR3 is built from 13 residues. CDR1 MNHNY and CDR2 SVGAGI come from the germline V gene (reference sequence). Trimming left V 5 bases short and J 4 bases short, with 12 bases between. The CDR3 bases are TGTGCCAGCAGTGCGGGACCGGGATACGAGCAGTACTTC. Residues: CASSAGPGYEQYF.

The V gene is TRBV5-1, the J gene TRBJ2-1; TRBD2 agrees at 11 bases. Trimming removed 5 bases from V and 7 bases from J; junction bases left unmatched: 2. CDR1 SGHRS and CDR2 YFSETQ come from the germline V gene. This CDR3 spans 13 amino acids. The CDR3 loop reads CASRTSGGNEQFF. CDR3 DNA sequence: TGCGCCAGCAGAACTAGCGGGGGTAATGAGCAGTTCTTC.

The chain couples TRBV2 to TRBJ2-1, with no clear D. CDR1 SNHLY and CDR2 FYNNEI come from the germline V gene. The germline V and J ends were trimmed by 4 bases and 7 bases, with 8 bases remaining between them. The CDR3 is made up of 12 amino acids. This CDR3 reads CASSVGLNEQFF. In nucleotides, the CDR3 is TGTGCCAGCAGTGTGGGCCTAAATGAGCAGTTCTTC.